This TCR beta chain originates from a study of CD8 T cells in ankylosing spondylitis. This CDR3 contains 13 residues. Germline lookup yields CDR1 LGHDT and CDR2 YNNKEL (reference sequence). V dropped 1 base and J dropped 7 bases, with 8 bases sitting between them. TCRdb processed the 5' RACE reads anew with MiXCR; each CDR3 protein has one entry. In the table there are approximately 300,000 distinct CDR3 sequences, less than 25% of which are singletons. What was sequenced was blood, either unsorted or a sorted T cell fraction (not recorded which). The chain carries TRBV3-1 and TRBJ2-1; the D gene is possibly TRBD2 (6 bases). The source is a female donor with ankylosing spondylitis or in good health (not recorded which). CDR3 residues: CASSQGGLNEQFF. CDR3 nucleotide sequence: TGTGCCAGCAGCCAAGGGGGACTGAATGAGCAGTTCTTC.